The 23 T cell receptor beta chains reported below all come from one sample, sequenced in a study of cytomegalovirus exposure and HLA in healthy donors. Both 60 Vbeta primers and 13 Jbeta primers went into the PCR. The data were produced by immunoSEQ multiplex PCR, yet TCRdb's version contains in-frame clones alone and is incomplete. Among around 99,000 clones, 82% were seen once, and the ten largest hold less than 3%. Sequenced material: PBMCs. The receptors shown here come from a man aged 25 to 40 in good health and CMV-seropositive.

The chain carries TRBV7-9 and TRBJ2-7; 7 positions match TRBD1. The length of the CDR3 is 14 residues. CDR1 and CDR2 (germline): SEHNR, FQNEAQ (reference sequence). With 3 bases clipped from V and 3 bases from J, the junction kept 5 bases outside the gene matches. The CDR3 nucleotides read TGTGCCAGCAGCTTGCCCGGGACAGTCTACGAGCAGTACTTC. Amino acid sequence: CASSLPGTVYEQYF. The full variable domain, rest sourced from reference TRBV7-9 and TRBJ2-7, is DTGVSQNPRHKITKRGQNVTFRCDPISEHNRLYWYRQTLGQGPEFLTYFQNEAQLEKSRLLSDRFSAERPKGSFSTLEIQRTEQGDSAMYLCASSLPGTVYEQYFGPGTRLTVT.

This chain connects TRBV19 to TRBJ1-1; D is uncertain. V dropped 1 base and J dropped 0 bases, with 18 bases sitting between them. CDR3 length: 18 residues. Germline loops: CDR1 LNHDA, CDR2 SQIVND (reference sequence). CDR3 loop: CASSIGVGRVSMNTEAFF. The CDR3 DNA reads as TGTGCCAGTAGTATAGGGGTGGGGAGGGTCAGTATGAACACTGAAGCTTTCTTT.

The gene calls are TRBV9 and TRBJ1-2; 7 bases line up with TRBD1. Germline CDR1 reads SGDLS; CDR2 reads YYNGEE. V shed 2 bases and J 0 bases; nucleotides not matched to a gene: 10. The CDR3 totals 17 residues. The CDR3 spells CASSVGGGDSANYGYTF. DNA of the CDR3: TGTGCCAGCAGCGTGGGAGGAGGGGACAGCGCTAACTATGGCTACACCTTC.

The rearrangement links TRBV7-2 to TRBJ1-2; D gene unclear. V was clipped by 2 bases and J by 5 bases, with 6 bases between them. The CDR3 runs to 12 residues. CDR1 SGHTA and CDR2 FQGNSA come from the germline V gene. The CDR3 coding sequence is TGTGCCAGCAGCTTACTGAGATATGGCTACACCTTC. Protein product: CASSLLRYGYTF.

This sequence joins TRBV10-2 and TRBJ1-2, with 7 bases fitting TRBD1. CDR1 WSHSY and CDR2 SAAADI come from the germline V gene. V shed 5 bases, J shed 3 bases, and the junction held 9 bases outside the gene matches. There are 15 residues in the CDR3. The CDR3 spells CASSLDRSPYYGYTF. The DNA of the CDR3 is TGCGCCAGCAGTCTGGACAGGTCTCCTTACTATGGCTACACCTTC.

This clone was detected only once. This chain joins TRBV2 and TRBJ1-5; no clear D gene. Germline loops: CDR1 SNHLY, CDR2 FYNNEI. The CDR3 is 18 residues long. V was shortened by 3 bases and J by 0 bases, with 18 bases between the two germline ends. The CDR3 DNA follows: TGTGCCAGCAGTGATCTAAATTTCCGGGTTTATAGCAATCAGCCCCAGCATTTT. Amino acid sequence: CASSDLNFRVYSNQPQHF.

J is TRBJ2-7 and V is TRBV25-1, with D possibly TRBD2 on 6 matching bases. The V end lost 6 bases, the J end lost 0 bases, and 12 bases lay between the germline ends. Germline lookup yields CDR1 MGHDK and CDR2 SYGVNS. CDR3 length equals 14 residues. In DNA form, the CDR3 reads TGTGCCAGCAGCCCTACGGGGGTCTCCTACGAGCAGTACTTC. Amino acid sequence: CASSPTGVSYEQYF.

The rearrangement links TRBV2 to TRBJ1-3; D may be TRBD1 (6 bases). Per germline, CDR1 SNHLY and CDR2 FYNNEI. Trimming stripped 7 bases from V and 0 bases from J, with 13 bases between. The CDR3 is 15 residues long. CDR3 sequence: CASNAGQLSGNTIYF. CDR3 nucleotides: TGTGCCAGCAACGCTGGACAGCTCTCTGGAAACACCATATATTTT.

This clone appeared a few times. This chain's CDR3 is CASSDRTGSSEQYF. In DNA, the CDR3 is TGTGCCAGCAGCGACAGGACAGGGAGTTCAGAGCAGTACTTC. The chain employs TRBV21-1 and TRBJ2-7; the table's D call of TRBD1 was not tested on the DNA. TRBV21-1 is assigned pseudogene status. CDR3 length: 14 amino acids.

The CDR3 DNA follows: TGTGCCAGCAGCGTTAGGGTTCTCACAGGGGCCGGGGAGCTGTTTTTT. Its translation is CASSVRVLTGAGELFF. The genes are TRBV7-2 and TRBJ2-2; 7 bases align to TRBD1. Per germline, CDR1 SGHTA and CDR2 FQGNSA. V shed 5 bases, J shed 6 bases, and the junction held 12 bases outside the gene matches. The CDR3 sequence is 16 residues long.

In this sample, this clone turned up once. V is TRBV5-4 and J is TRBJ1-1; 7 nucleotides match TRBD1. The V gene end was trimmed by 4 bases and the J gene end by 0 bases; junction bases not matched to a gene: 9. This CDR3 contains 16 residues. CDR1 SGHNT and CDR2 YYREEE come from the germline V gene (reference sequence). The CDR3 is CASSGPTGKMNTEAFF. The CDR3 DNA follows: TGTGCCAGCAGCGGCCCGACAGGGAAAATGAACACTGAAGCTTTCTTT.

The rearrangement links TRBV5-1 to TRBJ1-1, with TRBD1 matching 7 bases. Looked up from germline, CDR1 is SGHRS and CDR2 is YFSETQ. V shed 4 bases, J shed 1 base, and the junction held 4 bases outside the gene matches. CDR3 length equals 14 residues. For the CDR3, the DNA is TGCGCCAGCAGCGGGGGACAGCGGAACACTGAAGCTTTCTTT. Translated, it gives CASSGGQRNTEAFF.

The gene calls are TRBV27 and TRBJ1-2; 12 positions match TRBD1. Trimming cost V 0 bases and J 7 bases; bases outside gene matches: 9. CDR3 length equals 17 residues. Germline loops: CDR1 MNHEY, CDR2 SMNVEV (reference sequence). In DNA form, the CDR3 reads TGTGCCAGCAGTTTATCGACGGGGGGACAGGGGGCTTCTGGCTACACCTTC. Amino acids: CASSLSTGGQGASGYTF.

This clone was counted between two and nine times. The rearrangement links TRBV6-1 to TRBJ1-1; TRBD1 matches 10 bases. After removal of 7 bases from V and 8 bases from J, the junction contained 10 bases not matched to a gene. The length of the CDR3 is 14 residues. CDR1 and CDR2 from the germline V gene are MNHNS and SASEGT. The chain's CDR3 is CASTQPGQGKEAFF. CDR3 nucleotide sequence: TGTGCCAGCACCCAACCGGGACAGGGGAAGGAAGCTTTCTTT.

This chain connects TRBV11-2 to TRBJ2-2; TRBD2 matches 10 bases. This CDR3 is built from 17 residues. Germline CDR1 is SGHAT and CDR2 is FQNNGV. V lost 0 bases and J lost 2; bases outside the gene matches: 3. CDR3 region: CASSLEALAGNTGELFF. The CDR3 DNA sequence: TGTGCCAGCAGCTTAGAGGCACTAGCGGGAAACACCGGGGAGCTGTTTTTT.

The rearrangement uses TRBV11-2 and TRBJ1-6; the match to TRBD1 covers 7 bases. In germline, CDR1 is SGHAT, CDR2 FQNNGV. The V and J ends lost 6 bases and 6 bases, in that order; junction bases with no gene match: 11. The CDR3 length is 16 residues. CDR3 in DNA: TGTGCCAGCAGTTTCATTGACAGGGCATCTAATTCACCCCTCCACTTT. Protein sequence: CASSFIDRASNSPLHF.

The rearrangement uses TRBV7-6 and TRBJ1-2, with D unclear. Trimming stripped 1 base from V and 4 bases from J, with 7 bases between. Germline CDR1 reads SGHVS; CDR2 reads FNYEAQ. The length of the CDR3 is 13 residues. CDR3 sequence (DNA): TGTGCCAGCAGCTTAGAAGCGAGCTATGGCTACACCTTC. As protein: CASSLEASYGYTF.

The chain is built from TRBV27 and TRBJ2-1, with 10 positions matching TRBD1. The J segment lost 5 bases and the V segment lost 3 bases, leaving 10 bases of the junction unmatched. Germline V gene data show CDR1 as MNHEY and CDR2 as SMNVEV (reference sequence). This CDR3 has 17 residues. The DNA of the CDR3 is TGTGCCAGCAGTTTCTTACCTACCGGGACAGGGGACAATGAGCAGTTCTTC. Residues: CASSFLPTGTGDNEQFF.

The chain has TRBV4-2 and TRBJ2-7; a weak D match, TRBD2 (6 bases). V dropped 0 bases and J dropped 5 bases, with 17 bases sitting between them. Germline lookup yields CDR1 LGHNA and CDR2 YNFKEQ. The CDR3 loop spans 16 amino acids. The CDR3 DNA follows: TGTGCCAGCAGCCAAGATCGAGATTTATCGGGGGACGAGCAGTACTTC. Translating gives CASSQDRDLSGDEQYF.

This chain joins TRBV2 and TRBJ1-1; D might be TRBD1 (6 bases). CDR3 length: 11 amino acids. V lost 9 bases and J 10 bases, leaving 15 bases between the germline ends. Germline lookup yields CDR1 SNHLY and CDR2 FYNNEI. CDR3 in DNA: TGTGCCAGTCACAGGGTATTGGGAGCTTTCTTT. Its protein is CASHRVLGAFF. Full variable domain (outside the CDR3, taken from reference TRBV2 and TRBJ1-1): EPEVTQTPSHQVTQMGQEVILRCVPISNHLYFYWYRQILGQKVEFLVSFYNNEISEKSEIFDDQFSVERPDGSNFTLKIRSTKLEDSAMYFCASHRVLGAFFGQGTRLTVV.

This chain uses TRBV6-1 with TRBJ1-6; 9 bases map to TRBD1. Germline CDR1 MNHNS, CDR2 SASEGT. CDR3 length: 14 amino acids. The V gene end was trimmed by 8 bases and the J gene end by 8 bases; junction bases not matched to a gene: 7. For the CDR3, the DNA is TGTGCCAGCGGAAGGACAGGGGCGGATTCACCCCTCCACTTT. Its translation is CASGRTGADSPLHF.

The rearrangement joins TRBV9 to TRBJ2-5; the D gene is possibly TRBD2 (5 bases). The CDR3 totals 13 residues. With 4 bases removed from V and 2 bases from J, the gap between germline ends came to 9 bases. CDR1 and CDR2 from the germline V gene are SGDLS and YYNGEE. CDR3 coding DNA: TGTGCCAGCAGCCGGACTGTTCAAGAGACCCAGTACTTC. It specifies CASSRTVQETQYF.

The rearrangement joins TRBV9 to TRBJ1-2; tentatively, D is TRBD1 (6 bases). The CDR3 is 15 amino acids. Between the trimmed V and J ends, which lost 0 bases and 3 bases, there was a span of 12 bases. Germline loops: CDR1 SGDLS, CDR2 YYNGEE. The CDR3 DNA reads TGTGCCAGCAGCGTAGACAGGGAGATTGACTATGGCTACACCTTC. Residues: CASSVDREIDYGYTF.